The rows below give T cell receptor beta chains drawn from one sample of a study of shared clonotypes between healthy human individuals. Only in-frame clones appear in the TCRdb table, and some are missing; sequencing was by immunoSEQ multiplex PCR. The data show about 2.1 million clones, just under 95% seen once. The sample comprised naive CD8+ T cells from PBMCs. These receptors originate from a young man in good health. Some clones in this sample may be carry-over from other donors' samples. Both conserved end residues are part of each CDR3. D genes are given only for firm matches. Only part of the rows carry a size: once, few, many, or a class if the clone is expanded.

>NA|TRBJ1-3|TRBV6-5|NA
CASSYSGGNTIYF
TGTGCCAGCAGTTACTCGGGTGGAAACACCATATATTTT
>NA|TRBJ2-5|TRBV27|TRBD2
CASSLGTTGGETQYF
TGTGCCAGCAGCCTAGGGACTACCGGTGGGGAGACCCAGTACTTC
>NA|TRBJ1-2|TRBV29-1|NA
CSVLQETYGYTF
TGCAGCGTTCTGCAGGAGACCTATGGCTACACCTTC
>once|TRBJ1-2|TRBV7-2|NA
CASSLVGYGYTF
TGTGCCAGCAGCTTAGTGGGCTATGGCTACACCTTC
>NA|TRBJ1-4|TRBV7-9|TRBD1
CASSGPGGANEKLFF
TGTGCCAGCAGCGGACCAGGGGGCGCAAATGAAAAACTGTTTTTT
>NA|TRBJ1-5|TRBV28|NA
CASSQGQPFPNQPQHF
TGTGCCAGCAGCCAGGGGCAGCCTTTTCCTAATCAGCCCCAGCATTTT
>NA|TRBJ2-1|TRBV5-4|TRBD2
CASSPGLAGAGVNNEQFF
TGTGCCAGCAGCCCTGGACTAGCGGGAGCCGGTGTGAATAATGAGCAGTTCTTC
>NA|TRBJ1-2|TRBV6-1|NA
CASSPRQQSYGYTF
TGTGCCAGCAGCCCAAGGCAGCAGAGCTATGGCTACACCTTC
>NA|TRBJ2-7|TRBV6-5|TRBD2
CASTDTSDYEQYF
TGTGCCAGCACCGACACTAGCGACTACGAGCAGTACTTC
>NA|TRBJ2-7|TRBV19|TRBD2
CASRGDPYEQYF
TGTGCGTCTCGGGGGGATCCCTACGAGCAGTACTTC
>NA|TRBJ1-5|TRBV4-1|NA
CASSQVGFNQPQHF
TGCGCCAGCAGCCAAGTCGGGTTCAATCAGCCCCAGCATTTT
>NA|TRBJ1-2|TRBV28|TRBD1
CASSFQGVLSYGYTF
TGTGCCAGCAGTTTTCAGGGGGTTCTGAGCTATGGCTACACCTTC
>few|TRBJ1-5|TRBV9|NA
CASSVAEDQPQHF
TGTGCCAGCAGCGTAGCCGAAGATCAGCCCCAGCATTTT
>NA|TRBJ2-7|TRBV2|NA
CASKARGDWKQYF
TGTGCCAGCAAGGCCAGGGGGGACTGGAAGCAGTACTTC
>NA|TRBJ1-1|TRBV15|NA
CATSRDGQGEAFF
TGTGCCACCAGCAGAGATGGTCAGGGTGAAGCTTTCTTT
>NA|TRBJ2-7|TRBV19|NA
CASRSPPGYEQYF
TGTGCCAGTAGATCCCCCCCGGGCTACGAGCAGTACTTC
>NA|TRBJ2-7|TRBV5-6|TRBD2
CASSSASGLSLYEQYF
TGTGCCAGCAGCTCCGCTAGCGGGCTCTCCCTCTACGAGCAGTACTTC
>NA|TRBJ2-1|TRBV10-2|NA
CASNSGNEQFF
TGCGCCAGCAACTCCGGCAATGAGCAGTTCTTC
>NA|TRBJ2-3|TRBV27|TRBD2
CASSSQTGGGTDTQYF
TGTGCCAGCAGTTCCCAGACGGGGGGTGGCACAGATACGCAGTATTTT
>NA|TRBJ2-1|TRBV9|TRBD2
CASSDGGRGLYNEQFF
TGTGCCAGCAGCGATGGCGGGAGGGGACTATACAATGAGCAGTTCTTC
>NA|TRBJ2-4|TRBV6-4|NA
CASSDSTVTIAKNIQYF
TGTGCCAGCAGTGACTCAACTGTCACTATAGCCAAAAACATTCAGTACTTC
>NA|TRBJ2-1|TRBV7-6|NA
CASSSGFLGGSYNEQFF
TGTGCCAGCAGCTCCGGATTCTTGGGGGGCTCCTACAATGAGCAGTTCTTC
>NA|TRBJ2-2|TRBV29-1|NA
CRPMDGSTKLTNTGELFF
TGCAGGCCAATGGACGGTTCGACCAAGTTAACGAACACCGGGGAGCTGTTTTTT
>NA|TRBJ2-1|TRBV9|NA
CASTPEGGPYNEQFF
TGTGCCAGCACCCCGGAGGGGGGCCCCTACAATGAGCAGTTCTTC
>NA|TRBJ2-2|TRBV13|NA
CASSLDTGELFF
TGTGCCAGCAGCTTAGACACCGGGGAGCTGTTTTTT
>NA|TRBJ2-7|TRBV9|NA
CASSVAWGAHEQYF
TGTGCCAGCAGCGTAGCTTGGGGGGCCCACGAGCAGTACTTC
>NA|TRBJ1-5|TRBV2|TRBD1
CASSYRGSNQPQHF
TGTGCCAGCAGCTACAGGGGTAGCAATCAGCCCCAGCATTTT
>NA|TRBJ1-1|TRBV19|TRBD1
CASSPRTGRSRPEAFF
TGTGCCAGTAGTCCCCGGACAGGGAGGTCGAGGCCTGAAGCTTTCTTT
>NA|TRBJ2-7|TRBV19|NA
CASAGGLRTYEQYF
TGTGCCAGCGCTGGGGGGCTCCGGACCTACGAGCAGTACTTC
>NA|TRBJ2-1|TRBV6-6|TRBD2
CASSWPLAGGYNEQFF
TGTGCCAGCAGTTGGCCCCTAGCGGGAGGATACAATGAGCAGTTCTTC
>NA|TRBJ2-7|TRBV11-2|NA
CASSLVLRLAYF
TGTGCCAGCAGCTTAGTTCTGAGGTTGGCGTACTTC
>NA|TRBJ2-7|TRBV7-8|TRBD2
CASSLDSGRGEQYF
TGTGCCAGCAGCTTAGACAGCGGGAGGGGCGAGCAGTACTTC
>NA|TRBJ2-5|TRBV19|NA
CASSMGLVPETQYF
TGTGCCAGTAGTATGGGGTTGGTTCCAGAGACCCAGTACTTC
>NA|TRBJ1-1|TRBV9|NA
CASRATGSPEAFF
TGTGCCAGCAGGGCGACAGGATCTCCTGAAGCTTTCTTT
>NA|TRBJ2-1|TRBV29-1|NA
CSVVGSYNEQFF
TGCAGCGTTGTAGGATCCTACAATGAGCAGTTCTTC